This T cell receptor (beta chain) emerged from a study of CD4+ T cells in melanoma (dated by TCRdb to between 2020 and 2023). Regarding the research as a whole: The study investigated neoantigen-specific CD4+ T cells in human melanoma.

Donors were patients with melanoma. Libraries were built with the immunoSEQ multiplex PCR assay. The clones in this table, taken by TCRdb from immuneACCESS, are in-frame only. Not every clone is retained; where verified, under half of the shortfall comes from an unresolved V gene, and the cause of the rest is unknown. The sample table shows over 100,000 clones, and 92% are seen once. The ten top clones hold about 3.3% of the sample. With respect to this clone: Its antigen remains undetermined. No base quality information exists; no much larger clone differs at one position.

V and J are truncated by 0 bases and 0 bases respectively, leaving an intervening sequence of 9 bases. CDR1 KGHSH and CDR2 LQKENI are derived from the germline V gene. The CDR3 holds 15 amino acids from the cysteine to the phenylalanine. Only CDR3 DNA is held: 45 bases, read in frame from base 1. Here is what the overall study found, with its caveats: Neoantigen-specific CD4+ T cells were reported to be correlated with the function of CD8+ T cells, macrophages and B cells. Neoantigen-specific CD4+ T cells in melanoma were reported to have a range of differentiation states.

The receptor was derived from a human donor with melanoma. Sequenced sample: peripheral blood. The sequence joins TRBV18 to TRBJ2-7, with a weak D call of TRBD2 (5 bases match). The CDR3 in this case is CASSPPAGSSYEQYF. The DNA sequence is TGTGCCAGCTCACCACCGGCGGGTAGCTCCTACGAGCAGTACTTC.